The entry below describes one T cell receptor beta chain. The sample is drawn from a study of PD-L1 blockade in urothelial cancer. Specified time point: pretreatment peripheral blood. Libraries were prepared by immunoSEQ multiplex PCR; TCRdb keeps only in-frame clonotypes and omits some of them. The sample consists of 70,000 to 85,000 clones, approximately 87% of them appearing once. CDR1 and CDR2 (germline): MNHNY, SVGAGI (reference sequence). This CDR3 comprises 16 residues. Trimming stripped 6 bases from V and 7 bases from J, with 19 bases between. This specimen consisted of PBMCs, obtained around atezolizumab (anti-PD-L1) treatment. The rearrangement links TRBV6-6 to TRBJ1-6; possibly TRBD1 for D (6 bases). This TCR was recovered from a man in his sixties or seventies with urothelial cancer. The DNA of the CDR3 is TGTGCCAGCAGCTCACGGCCGGGGACAACAAATTCACCCCTCCACTTT. This gives the protein CASSSRPGTTNSPLHF.